The T cell receptor beta chain under discussion was sequenced for a study of cytomegalovirus exposure and HLA in healthy donors. Study background: One earlier analysis, a look at approximately 180 million T cells, found roughly 120 million unique TCR beta sequences.

General study points: In a later analysis, DRB1 alleles had the most associated TCRs; HLA-C alleles the fewest. The study put roughly 160 TCR beta chains on its list as cytomegalovirus-associated. In vitro experiments confirmed that three CMV-associated chains were specific for CMV antigens.

The PCR had 60 Vbeta and 13 Jbeta primers. Using immunoSEQ multiplex PCR, the repertoire was profiled, and TCRdb retains in-frame clones only, with some absent. The table lists approximately 160,000 clones, 75% of them singletons. This clone was counted a single time. Its matching antigen is unknown. V was cut by 11 bases and J by 4 bases, with 11 bases left in between. The germline CDR1 and CDR2 sequences are WSHSY and SAAADI. The CDR3 covers 11 residues. The V gene is TRBV10-2, the J gene TRBJ2-5, with a weak D call TRBD2 (6 bases). The TCR comes from a young man in good health and CMV-seronegative. Sample: PBMCs. The CDR3 protein is CAVTGVETQYF. The CDR3 DNA follows: TGCGCCGTCACGGGGGTAGAGACCCAGTACTTC.